This T cell receptor beta chain is drawn from a study of prognosis after radiotherapy for stage I lung cancer. Study-level information: Patients were enrolled between early 2018 and 2019 (all with stage I non-small cell lung cancer). Study-wide points: Lower Shannon entropy values were found after stereotactic body radiation therapy in patients who developed distant metastases. Compared with a median of 10,088 beforehand, unique TCR clone counts dropped to around 7,000 after stereotactic body radiation therapy.

The CDR3 is 15 amino acids. CDR1 and CDR2 (germline): MNHNS, SASEGT. Between the trimmed V and J ends, which lost 2 bases and 10 bases, there was a span of 20 bases. Genomic DNA yielded TCR beta CDR3, amplified by two-round multiplex PCR. TRBV and TRBJ genes each had their own specific primers in first-round PCR. Universal primers were used in the second round of PCR. TCRdb analysed the multiplex PCR reads with MiXCR anew, one entry per CDR3 protein. The sample consists of 15,000 to 20,000 distinct CDR3 sequences, more than 25% of them appearing once. In its sample, this clonotype was seen many times. Its antigen remains unidentified.

The receptor was derived from a donor aged 50 or older with non-small cell lung cancer. The sample in question was PBMCs, obtained before or after stereotactic body radiation therapy (not recorded which). The genes are TRBV6-1 and TRBJ2-5, with D uncertain. CDR3 nucleotides: TGTGCCAGCAGTGAATTGGGGATTCATTTATGGGGCCAGTACTTC. Protein product: CASSELGIHLWGQYF.